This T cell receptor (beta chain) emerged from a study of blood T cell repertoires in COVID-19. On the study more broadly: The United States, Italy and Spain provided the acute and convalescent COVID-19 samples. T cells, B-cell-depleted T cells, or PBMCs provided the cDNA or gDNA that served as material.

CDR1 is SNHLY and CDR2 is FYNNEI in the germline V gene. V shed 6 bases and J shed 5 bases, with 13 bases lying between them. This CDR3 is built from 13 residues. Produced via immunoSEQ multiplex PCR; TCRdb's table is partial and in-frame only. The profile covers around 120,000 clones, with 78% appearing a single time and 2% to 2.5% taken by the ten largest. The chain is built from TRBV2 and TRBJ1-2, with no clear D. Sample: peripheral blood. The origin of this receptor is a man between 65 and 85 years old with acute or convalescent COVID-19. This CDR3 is CASSPGREYGYTF. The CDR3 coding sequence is TGTGCCAGCAGCCCCGGTAGGGAGTATGGCTACACCTTC.